Each of the 27 T cell receptor beta chains below was sequenced from the same sample in a study of control samples from healthy donors and cancer patients. Assay: immunoSEQ multiplex PCR; the TCRdb copy retains only in-frame clones and omits some. The sample carries under 200,000 clones, less than 95% recorded once. The sample taken for sequencing was PBMCs. Receptor source: a man between 60 and 75 years old with colorectal cancer.

The rearrangement joins TRBV28 to TRBJ2-7, with D tentatively TRBD1 (5 bases). V lost 6 bases and J 0 bases, leaving 15 bases between the germline ends. This CDR3 is built from 15 residues. The germline gives CDR1 MDHEN, CDR2 SYDVKM. CDR3 residues: CASRPQETHSYEQYF. For the CDR3, the DNA is TGTGCCAGCAGACCACAGGAAACCCACTCCTACGAGCAGTACTTC.

V gene TRBV24-1 combines with J gene TRBJ2-5; D might be TRBD1 (5 bases). The V end lost 4 bases, the J end lost 5 bases, and 13 bases lay between the germline ends. Germline-derived CDR1 and CDR2 are KGHDR and SFDVKD. There are 14 residues in the CDR3. This CDR3 is CATSDPLAGETQYF. CDR3 sequence (DNA): TGTGCCACCAGTGACCCCTTAGCAGGGGAGACCCAGTACTTC.

V and J are TRBV28 and TRBJ1-2; D is ambiguous. This CDR3 is 13 amino acids long. The ends were cut back, 2 bases at V and 1 base at J, with 5 bases in the middle. Per the germline V gene, CDR1 is MDHEN and CDR2 is SYDVKM. The CDR3 region has the DNA TGTGCCAGCAGTTTACCAGTTAACTATGGCTACACCTTC. Amino acids: CASSLPVNYGYTF.

The chain is built from TRBV4-2 and TRBJ2-3; 11 nucleotides match TRBD1. Per the germline V gene, CDR1 is LGHNA and CDR2 is YNFKEQ. The V and J ends lost 1 base and 3 bases, in that order; junction bases with no gene match: 6. This CDR3 contains 17 residues. CDR3 sequence (DNA): TGTGCCAGCAGCCAAGCCACGGGACAGGGGGGGACAGATACGCAGTATTTT. Its translation: CASSQATGQGGTDTQYF.

The CDR3 reads CASSWGQGAPSGYEQYF. CDR3 sequence (DNA): TGTGCCAGCAGCTGGGGACAGGGGGCCCCTTCGGGCTACGAGCAGTACTTC. The chain uses TRBV5-8 and TRBJ2-7; 12 bases are a match to TRBD1. Per the germline V gene, CDR1 is SGHTS and CDR2 is YDEGEE. The J segment lost 3 bases and the V segment lost 3 bases, leaving 10 bases of the junction unmatched. The CDR3 has 17 residues.

The chain is built from TRBV6-6 and TRBJ1-4; D gene unclear. Germline CDR1 reads MNHNY; CDR2 reads SVGAGI (reference sequence). Trimming left V 2 bases short and J 0 bases short, with 7 bases between. The CDR3 runs to 15 residues. In DNA form, the CDR3 reads TGTGCCAGCAGTTACGGGCAGACAACTAATGAAAAACTGTTTTTT. Translating gives CASSYGQTTNEKLFF.

CDR3 bases: TGTGCCAGCAGCAGGGAGATATCCTACGAGCAGTACTTC. Translated: CASSREISYEQYF. The rearrangement joins TRBV6-4 to TRBJ2-7, with D perhaps matching TRBD1 or TRBD2 (5 bases each). This CDR3 spans 13 amino acids. Germline values: CDR1 MRHNA, CDR2 SNTAGT. Trimming removed 6 bases at V and 1 base at J, with 10 bases between.

The CDR3 spells CATSRDHDRRPEETQYF. In DNA form, the CDR3 reads TGTGCCACCAGCAGAGATCACGACAGGAGGCCCGAGGAGACCCAGTACTTC. The J gene is TRBJ2-5, the V gene TRBV15; D possibly corresponds to TRBD1 (6 bases). Deletions cut 0 bases from V and 5 bases from J, with 19 bases between. The CDR3 covers 17 residues. Germline CDR1 is LNHNV and CDR2 is YYDKDF (reference sequence).

On this clone itself: The sample carries other DNA sequences with the same CDR3. The chain carries TRBV9 and TRBJ1-1; 9 nucleotides match TRBD1. The trim removed 3 bases at V and 4 bases at J, leaving 1 base unmatched. The CDR3 spans 13 residues. Germline assignment: CDR1 SGDLS and CDR2 YYNGEE. The CDR3 sequence is CASSATGGTEAFF. CDR3 bases: TGTGCCAGCAGCGCGACAGGGGGCACTGAAGCTTTCTTT.

This chain uses TRBV7-2 with TRBJ2-3, with D uncertain. This CDR3 has 15 residues. From germline, CDR1 is SGHTA and CDR2 FQGNSA. V lost 5 bases, J lost 1 base, and 13 bases lay in between. The CDR3 nucleotides are TGTGCCAGCAGCCCGGGCCCTGGGGGCACAGATACGCAGTATTTT. It encodes CASSPGPGGTDTQYF.

This clone was observed a single time. The rearrangement uses TRBV12-3 or TRBV12-4 and TRBJ1-1, with unresolved D. V gave up 7 bases and J gave up 4 bases, with 7 bases separating them. This CDR3 has 11 amino acids. CDR3 sequence reads: CASTLGTEAFF. As DNA, the CDR3 is TGTGCCAGCACACTGGGCACTGAAGCTTTCTTT.

About this clone: Other DNA sequences in the same sample also yield this CDR3. The chain is built from TRBV7-2 and TRBJ2-7; D is possibly TRBD1 (6 bases). With 5 bases removed from V and 4 bases from J, the gap between germline ends came to 9 bases. Germline V gives CDR1 SGHTA, CDR2 FQGNSA. The CDR3 extends over 12 amino acids. CDR3 region: CASSLTGYEQYF. As DNA, the CDR3 is TGTGCCAGCAGCCTCACAGGGTACGAGCAGTACTTC.

The rearrangement links TRBV5-1 to TRBJ1-1, with no clear D. The CDR3 runs 11 residues. Trimming took off 4 bases at V and 3 bases at J, with 4 bases between the two ends. Per the germline V gene, CDR1 is SGHRS and CDR2 is YFSETQ. The chain's CDR3 is CASSGDTEAFF. The CDR3 coding sequence is TGCGCCAGCAGCGGGGACACTGAAGCTTTCTTT. The full variable domain, in which reference TRBV5-1 and TRBJ1-1 provide the parts outside the CDR3, is KAGVTQTPRYLIKTRGQQVTLSCSPISGHRSVSWYQQTPGQGLQFLFEYFSETQRNKGNFPGRFSGRQFSNSRSEMNVSTLELGDSALYLCASSGDTEAFFGQGTRLTVV.

The chain couples TRBV10-3 to TRBJ2-5; D perhaps matches TRBD1 (5 bases). V lost 3 bases and J 1 base, leaving 9 bases between the germline ends. Germline CDR1 and CDR2: ENHRY and SYGVKD. The CDR3 has 14 amino acids. In DNA form, the CDR3 reads TGTGCCATCAGTGATTCCCAGGGCCAAGAGACCCAGTACTTC. The encoded protein is CAISDSQGQETQYF.

CDR3 nucleotide sequence: TGTGCCAGCAGCGCTGCCGGAGGGGTCTACGAGCAGTACTTC. Its protein product is CASSAAGGVYEQYF. This sequence joins TRBV7-9 and TRBJ2-7; tentative D call: TRBD2 (6 bases). V lost 5 bases and J lost 3, with 14 bases in between. The V gene's germline CDR1 is SEHNR and CDR2 FQNEAQ (reference sequence). The CDR3 is 14 amino acids.

The chain combines TRBV4-3 with TRBJ2-7, with 10 bases aligning to TRBD1. The CDR3 totals 15 residues. With V trimmed by 3 bases and J by 7 bases, 9 bases remained unmatched. Germline V lookup: CDR1 LGHNA, CDR2 YSLEER. The DNA of the CDR3 is TGCGCCAGCAGCCAGGAAAGACAGGGGGCGCTTGAGCAGTACTTC. This gives the protein CASSQERQGALEQYF.

The chain recombines TRBV11-3 with TRBJ2-3; 11 nucleotides align to TRBD1. From germline, CDR1 is SGHNT and CDR2 YENEEA. J was trimmed by 6 bases and V by 4 bases; bases with no gene match: 9. The CDR3 runs to 16 residues. In DNA, the CDR3 is TGTGCCAGCAGCTCTGGACAGGGGGCGAATGGGGATACGCAGTATTTT. It translates to CASSSGQGANGDTQYF. Complete variable domain (other parts from reference TRBV11-3 and TRBJ2-3): EAGVVQSPRYKIIEKKQPVAFWCNPISGHNTLYWYLQNLGQGPELLIRYENEEAVDDSQLPKDRFSAERLKGVDSTLKIQPAELGDSAVYLCASSSGQGANGDTQYFGPGTRLTVL.

The gene calls are TRBV21-1 and TRBJ2-7; no check of the table's D call, TRBD1, against the DNA was made. TRBV21-1 is flagged as a pseudogene. The CDR3 is 12 residues long. The CDR3 loop is CAPRGLNYEQYF. In DNA, the CDR3 is TGTGCCCCCAGGGGGTTAAACTACGAGCAGTACTTC.

The chain carries TRBV18 and TRBJ1-3; unclear D gene. Germline CDR1 KGHSH, CDR2 LQKENI. Trimming stripped 2 bases from V and 0 bases from J, with 8 bases between. CDR3 length equals 15 residues. The CDR3 DNA sequence: TGTGCCAGCTCACCAGGCAGGCTCTCTGGAAACACCATATATTTT. This codes for CASSPGRLSGNTIYF.

The rearrangement links TRBV7-9 to TRBJ2-3; no reliable D call. Germline V CDR1 and CDR2: SEHNR, FQNEAQ (reference sequence). V was trimmed by 0 bases and J by 6 bases, leaving 16 bases between them. CDR3 size: 16 residues. This chain's CDR3 is CASSLARAGPADTQYF. The CDR3 region has the DNA TGTGCCAGCAGCTTAGCCCGGGCAGGCCCTGCGGATACGCAGTATTTT.

The gene calls are TRBV25-1 and TRBJ1-2; no clear D. Germline CDR1 and CDR2: MGHDK and SYGVNS. The V gene lost 8 bases and the J gene lost 2 bases, with 6 bases spanning the gap. The CDR3 sequence is 11 residues long. As DNA, the CDR3 is TGTGCCAGCGAAGCAAACTATGGCTACACCTTC. It codes for CASEANYGYTF.

The rearrangement links TRBV14 to TRBJ2-5; D is unclear. CDR1 SGHDN and CDR2 FVKESK come from the germline V gene. This CDR3 comprises 13 residues. Deletions cut 4 bases from V and 1 base from J, with 7 bases between. The DNA for the CDR3 is TGTGCCAGCAGCCCAATCCTCCAAGAGACCCAGTACTTC. Protein: CASSPILQETQYF.

In DNA form, the CDR3 reads TGTGCCAGCAGCGCTCTACAGGGTCAGACTGAAGCTTTCTTT. Translating it yields CASSALQGQTEAFF. The chain couples TRBV9 to TRBJ1-1; D is perhaps TRBD1 (6 bases). This CDR3 has 14 amino acids. The germline V and J ends were trimmed by 3 bases and 5 bases, with 14 bases remaining between them. CDR1 and CDR2 (germline): SGDLS, YYNGEE.

The V and J genes are TRBV7-6 and TRBJ2-6; tentatively, D is TRBD1 (5 bases). V was shortened by 1 base and J by 2 bases, with 6 bases between the two germline ends. The CDR3 is 15 residues long. Germline CDR1 is SGHVS and CDR2 is FNYEAQ. The CDR3: CASSLVDTGANVLTF. CDR3 DNA sequence: TGTGCCAGCAGCTTAGTGGACACTGGGGCCAACGTCCTGACTTTC.

This clone was detected once. The chain couples TRBV11-2 to TRBJ1-3; D is perhaps TRBD1 (5 bases). Trimming took off 3 bases at V and 9 bases at J, with 15 bases between the two ends. Germline-derived CDR1 and CDR2 are SGHAT and FQNNGV. The CDR3 covers 14 residues. The CDR3 DNA sequence: TGTGCCAGCAGCTTGACAGAGTTGGTCGGCACCATATATTTT. Amino acid sequence: CASSLTELVGTIYF.

The J gene is TRBJ1-2, the V gene TRBV3-1 (or the pseudogene TRBV3-2); TRBD1 matches 10 bases. V dropped 0 bases and J dropped 7; count of bases not matched to a gene: 11. CDR1 is LGHDT, CDR2 YNNKEL, per germline (reference sequence). The CDR3 has 17 amino acids. The CDR3 is CASSQDFGRQGASGYTF. In DNA, the CDR3 is TGTGCCAGCAGCCAAGATTTTGGGAGACAGGGGGCAAGTGGCTACACCTTC.

The chain uses TRBV10-3 and TRBJ2-7, with TRBD2 identical over 9 bases. Germline assignment: CDR1 ENHRY and CDR2 SYGVKD. The CDR3 totals 15 residues. V dropped 1 base and J dropped 2; count of bases not matched to a gene: 3. The CDR3 DNA reads TGTGCCATCAGTGAGTTGGCTAGCGGGACCTACGAGCAGTACTTC. Its translation: CAISELASGTYEQYF.